This TCR beta chain was recovered during a study of T cells after yellow fever vaccination (dated by TCRdb to about 2019). Turning to the overall study: The SMART-Seq v4 Ultra Low Input RNA kit was used to prepare libraries from fractions with low cell numbers. To track T-cell clones before and after primary and booster YFV17D yellow fever vaccination, bulk TCR alpha and beta repertoires were sequenced longitudinally. Two healthy male donors, one aged 18 to 30 and one aged 30 to 40 years, were included in the cohort. Bulk PBMC replicates and cell subsets were isolated from blood drawn at multiple timepoints before and after both primary and secondary immunization.

General conclusions and limits of the study: After the booster, most clones that had expanded after primary vaccination were detected again (over 95% of CD4 and around 88% of CD8), suggesting broad maintenance of memory. A small fraction of clonotypes appeared in both the CD4 and CD8 compartments, likely as a result of convergent recombination. Because abundant contaminating clonotypes from the bulk population could be contained in FACS-sorted repertoires, computational filtering was required. Only a couple of donors were included in the study, so the extent to which the findings can be generalized is limited. The secondary T-cell response was weaker than the primary response but faster, peaking on day 5 instead of day 15.

The treatment or condition label here, explained by the study, means: live attenuated yellow fever vaccine strain. At each blood-draw timepoint, two biological replicates of bulk PBMCs were collected. A standard Ficoll-Paque protocol was used to isolate PBMCs from peripheral blood. RNA was extracted with TriZol from bulk PBMCs, CD4 and CD8 fractions, and dextramer-positive and dextramer-negative fractions. On this clonotype itself: The clone's antigen remains unknown. Base quality data are lacking; no much larger clone is found one base away.

From V the trimming removes 2 bases and from J it removes 1 base, while the gene matches leave 11 bases of the junction unaccounted for. From its cysteine to its phenylalanine, the CDR3 spans 18 amino acids. Just the 54-base CDR3 DNA is kept, in frame starting at base 1. CDR1 and CDR2 are read off the germline V gene as MNHNS and SASEGT. The reads were generated on an Illumina NovaSeq 6000. Synthesis of TCR cDNA relied on 5'RACE template switching, a step that introduced a universal primer site along with unique molecular identifiers. cDNA synthesis was primed from both the TCR alpha and TCR beta constant segments. Library amplification used two PCR steps, and the second PCR step added sample barcodes and sequencing adapters. Libraries were sequenced on Illumina HiSeq 2500 (2x100 bp) or NovaSeq (2x150 bp). Per the original workflow: Reads were demultiplexed and collapsed into UMI consensus sequences with MIGEC, and V(D)J alignment was performed with MiXCR. Clonotypes responding to the vaccine were identified with edgeR on replicate PBMC samples, with the criteria of FDR below 0.01 and a log2 fold change above 5 up to day 15. CD4 or CD8 identity was assigned to each bulk clonotype according to whether the clonotype was present at higher abundance in the sequenced CD4 repertoire or the sequenced CD8 repertoire. TCRdb passed the public sequencing reads through fastp at Q25 and MiXCR, retaining productive beta sequences. Under each unique CDR3 protein, matching rows form one entry showing the most common genes and DNA. These V and J calls derive from TCRdb rather than the authors' analysis. The sample records a few hundred thousand distinct CDR3 sequences, 4.1% of which are singletons. The leading ten clones occupy around 23% of the sample.

The starting material was PBMCs, obtained 5 days after the yellow fever booster vaccination. The rearranged chain carries TRBV6-1 and TRBJ2-4, with 7 bases matching TRBD1. The sequence was obtained from a man aged 18 to 35 who received the YFV17D yellow fever vaccine. The nucleotide sequence reads as follows: TGTGCCAGCAGTGAATCGTCTTGGCAGGGGGACGCCAAAAACATTCAGTACTTC. Its protein product is CASSESSWQGDAKNIQYF.